These 15 T cell receptor beta chains came from one sample sequenced in a study of monozygotic twins with inflammatory bowel disease. Reprocessing the 5' RACE reads, TCRdb reports a single entry for every CDR3 protein and omits DNA. The listing records over 130,000 distinct CDR3 sequences. Sequenced material: blood. The receptors shown here come from a human donor with ulcerative colitis or Crohn's disease, or a healthy co-twin of an affected twin (not recorded which).

The chain couples TRBV19 to TRBJ2-7; without DNA, the TCRdb call of TRBD1 cannot be checked. Germline V lookup: CDR1 LNHDA, CDR2 SQIVND (reference sequence). This CDR3 comprises 16 residues. CDR3 protein: CASSESGQHRWDEQYF. The full variable domain, its missing parts supplied by reference TRBV19 and TRBJ2-7, is DGGITQSPKYLFRKEGQNVTLSCEQNLNHDAMYWYRQDPGQGLRLIYYSQIVNDFQKGDIAEGYSVSREKKESFPLTVTSAQKNPTAFYLCASSESGQHRWDEQYFGPGTRLTVT.

The chain couples TRBV30 to TRBJ2-1; the D call from TCRdb, TRBD2, cannot be confirmed without DNA. This CDR3 comprises 11 residues. In germline, CDR1 is GTSNPN, CDR2 SVGIG (reference sequence). The CDR3 loop is CAWSAGGEQFF.

V gene TRBV4-3 combines with J gene TRBJ1-5. The CDR3 is 13 amino acids. Germline V gene lookup returns CDR1 LGHNA and CDR2 YSLEER. The CDR3 is CASSQVRVSPQHF.

CDR3 residues: CASSLQRADYEQYF. The genes are TRBV5-1 and TRBJ2-7; TCRdb gives TRBD2 as the D gene, but with no DNA this cannot be confirmed. The CDR3 sequence is 14 residues long. The germline V gene encodes CDR1 SGHRS and CDR2 YFSETQ.

This rearrangement joins TRBV20-1 to TRBJ2-2; TCRdb's assignment of TRBD1 cannot be checked, as there is no DNA. This CDR3 has 14 residues. CDR1 is DFQATT and CDR2 is SNEGSKA in the germline V gene (reference sequence). CDR3 in amino acids: CSARRGGETGELFF.

V is TRBV5-1 and J is TRBJ2-1; TCRdb indicates TRBD1, and absent DNA this call remains unverified. Germline V CDR1 and CDR2: SGHRS, YFSETQ. CDR3 length equals 14 residues. The CDR3 sequence: CASSLQGMDNEQFF. The full variable domain, its missing parts supplied by reference TRBV5-1 and TRBJ2-1, is KAGVTQTPRYLIKTRGQQVTLSCSPISGHRSVSWYQQTPGQGLQFLFEYFSETQRNKGNFPGRFSGRQFSNSRSEMNVSTLELGDSALYLCASSLQGMDNEQFFGPGTRLTVL.

The chain employs TRBV5-1 and TRBJ2-1; no DNA is available, so the TRBD2 call from TCRdb remains unchecked. The CDR3 is 18 amino acids. Per germline, CDR1 SGHRS and CDR2 YFSETQ. The CDR3: CASSEFSSGGRSYNEQFF.

V gene TRBV3-1 combines with J gene TRBJ2-1; without DNA, the TCRdb call of TRBD2 cannot be checked. CDR1 LGHDT and CDR2 YNNKEL come from the germline V gene (reference sequence). The CDR3 spans 17 residues. The CDR3 reads CASSLGLAGFIRNEQFF.

V is TRBV7-3 and J is TRBJ2-3; TCRdb lists TRBD2, though no DNA is available to test this call. The CDR3 is 16 residues long. CDR1 and CDR2 (germline): SGHTA, FQGTGA. CDR3: CASSLDLLQHTDTQYF. Combining the CDR3 with reference TRBV7-3 and TRBJ2-3 gives the whole variable domain GAGVSQTPSNKVTEKGKYVELRCDPISGHTALYWYRQSLGQGPEFLIYFQGTGAADDSGLPNDRFFAVRPEGSVSTLKIQRTERGDSAVYLCASSLDLLQHTDTQYFGPGTRLTVL.

This rearrangement joins TRBV7-3 to TRBJ2-3; TCRdb gives TRBD2 as the D gene, but with no DNA this cannot be confirmed. Germline CDR1 reads SGHTA; CDR2 reads FQGTGA. CDR3 length: 15 amino acids. This chain's CDR3 is CASNGAGLSTDTQYF. Using reference TRBV7-3 and TRBJ2-3 for the parts outside the CDR3, the full variable domain is GAGVSQTPSNKVTEKGKYVELRCDPISGHTALYWYRQSLGQGPEFLIYFQGTGAADDSGLPNDRFFAVRPEGSVSTLKIQRTERGDSAVYLCASNGAGLSTDTQYFGPGTRLTVL.

The V call is TRBV6-2 or TRBV6-3, the J call TRBJ2-1; absent DNA, TCRdb's TRBD1 call cannot be checked. This CDR3 has 17 amino acids. From germline, CDR1 is MNHEY and CDR2 SVGEGT. CDR3 region: CASSYDRGGGFYNEQFF.

This chain links TRBV4-3 with TRBJ1-1. Germline-derived CDR1 and CDR2 are LGHNA and YSLEER. CDR3 length: 12 amino acids. The CDR3: CASSPEGSEAFF.

The chain carries TRBV7-8 and TRBJ2-2; no DNA is available, so the TRBD1 call from TCRdb remains unchecked. This CDR3 is 17 amino acids long. Germline loops: CDR1 SGHVS, CDR2 FQNEAQ. CDR3: CASSYSGGAVVAGELFF.

V is TRBV9 and J is TRBJ2-1. Germline V gene sequence: CDR1 SGDLS, CDR2 YYNGEE. This CDR3 contains 14 residues. The chain's CDR3 is CASSVELSYNEQFF.

This rearrangement joins TRBV20-1 to TRBJ2-3; with no DNA, the TCRdb D assignment of TRBD2 cannot be verified. The CDR3 has 11 residues. In germline, CDR1 is DFQATT, CDR2 SNEGSKA (reference sequence). The chain's CDR3 is CSGLRADTQYF.